This passage covers 8 T cell receptor beta chains from one sample sequenced in a study of CD8 T cells in Susac syndrome. It was with random hexamers that roughly 0.45 to 1 ug RNA was reverse transcribed. Using its own MiXCR run on the immunoSEQ multiplex PCR reads, TCRdb lists one record per CDR3 protein. The sample has 150,000 or so distinct CDR3 sequences, 95% seen once. Sequencing used CD4+ T cells from PBMCs. The origin of the receptors is a human donor with Susac syndrome.

V is TRBV7-9 and J is TRBJ2-1, with D possibly being TRBD1 (5 bases). V was clipped by 0 bases and J by 7 bases, with 13 bases between them. The germline V gene has CDR1 SEHNR and CDR2 FQNEAQ (reference sequence). The CDR3 covers 15 residues. The CDR3 loop is CASSLAAGFRNEQFF. As DNA, the CDR3 is TGTGCCAGCAGCTTAGCCGCAGGGTTTCGGAATGAGCAGTTCTTC.

This clonotype was detected only once. The V and J genes are TRBV30 and TRBJ2-3; TRBD2 aligns across 13 bases. The J segment lost 8 bases and the V segment lost 3 bases, leaving 5 bases of the junction unmatched. The CDR3 has 14 amino acids. Germline CDR1 reads GTSNPN; CDR2 reads SVGIG (reference sequence). CDR3 DNA: TGTGCCTGGAGACTAGCGGGGGGGCGCGGTACGCAGTATTTT. This translates into CAWRLAGGRGTQYF.

The rearrangement joins TRBV23-1 to TRBJ2-1, with a weak D call TRBD1 (5 bases). TRBV23-1 is an ORF; its function is uncertain. V lost 0 bases and J 5 bases, leaving 14 bases between the germline ends. The CDR3 sequence is 16 residues long. CDR3 loop: CASSQSGKTVDNEQFF. CDR3 coding DNA: TGCGCCAGCAGTCAATCGGGAAAGACAGTCGACAATGAGCAGTTCTTC.

V gene TRBV27 combines with J gene TRBJ2-1; 7 bases agree with TRBD1. With 5 bases clipped from V and 6 bases from J, the junction kept 16 bases outside the gene matches. Germline lookup yields CDR1 MNHEY and CDR2 SMNVEV (reference sequence). CDR3 length: 17 residues. As DNA, the CDR3 is TGTGCCAGCAGTCTAGAACAGGGGTACTTCCACCCCAATGAGCAGTTCTTC. This gives the protein CASSLEQGYFHPNEQFF.

The chain has TRBV28 and TRBJ1-1; D remains unclear. The germline V and J ends were trimmed by 3 bases and 11 bases, with 16 bases remaining between them. The germline CDR1 and CDR2 sequences are MDHEN and SYDVKM. The CDR3 runs 13 residues. In DNA, the CDR3 is TGTGCCAGCAGTTTGGAAGGGAGACTTGAGGCTTTCTTT. This codes for CASSLEGRLEAFF. The whole variable domain, filled in from reference TRBV28 and TRBJ1-1, reads DVKVTQSSRYLVKRTGEKVFLECVQDMDHENMFWYRQDPGLGLRLIYFSYDVKMKEKGDIPEGYSVSREKKERFSLILESASTNQTSMYLCASSLEGRLEAFFGQGTRLTVV.

The V call is TRBV2, the J call TRBJ2-4, with D maybe TRBD1 (6 bases). There are 15 residues in the CDR3. Germline CDR1 reads SNHLY; CDR2 reads FYNNEI. V was cut by 5 bases and J by 0 bases, with 11 bases left in between. The DNA of the CDR3 is TGTGCCAGCAGTTCGACAGGTCTAGCCAAAAACATTCAGTACTTC. Protein product: CASSSTGLAKNIQYF.

V gene TRBV4-1 combines with J gene TRBJ2-1; the D is unclear. Between the trimmed V and J ends, which lost 1 base and 4 bases, there was a span of 17 bases. The CDR3 length is 17 residues. Per germline, CDR1 MGHRA and CDR2 YSYEKL. The chain's CDR3 is CASSQGSAFSRYNEQFF. CDR3 nucleotides: TGCGCCAGCAGCCAAGGGTCGGCTTTCAGTAGATACAATGAGCAGTTCTTC.

The genes are TRBV12-3 or TRBV12-4 and TRBJ2-1; tentatively, D is TRBD2 (6 bases). V was shortened by 3 bases and J by 5 bases, with 11 bases between the two germline ends. The length of the CDR3 is 14 residues. The DNA for the CDR3 is TGTGCCAGCAGTTTCCGGGACTTTAACAATGAGCAGTTCTTC. Encoded protein: CASSFRDFNNEQFF.